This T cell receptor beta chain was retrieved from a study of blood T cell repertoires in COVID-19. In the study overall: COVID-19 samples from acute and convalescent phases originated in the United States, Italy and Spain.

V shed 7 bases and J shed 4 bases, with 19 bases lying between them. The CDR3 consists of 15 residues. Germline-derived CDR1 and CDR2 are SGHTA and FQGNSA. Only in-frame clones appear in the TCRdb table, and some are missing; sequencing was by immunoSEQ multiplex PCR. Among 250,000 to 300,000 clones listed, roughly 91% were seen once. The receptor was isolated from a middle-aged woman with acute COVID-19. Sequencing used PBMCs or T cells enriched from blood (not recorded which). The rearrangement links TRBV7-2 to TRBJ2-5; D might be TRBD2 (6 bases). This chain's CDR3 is CASTRAGSVPETQYF. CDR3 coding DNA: TGTGCCAGCACAAGGGCGGGGAGCGTACCAGAGACCCAGTACTTC.